These T cell receptor beta chains were read from a single sample in a study of shared clonotypes between healthy human individuals. Method: immunoSEQ multiplex PCR; TCRdb's copy keeps in-frame clones and lacks some. The table has approximately 720,000 clones, around 92% seen once; the top ten hold about 24%. The sample consisted of naive CD8+ T cells sorted from blood. These receptors originate from a man in his thirties or forties in good health. Both conserved end residues are part of each CDR3. A D gene is named only where the DNA matches it firmly. Size is omitted from some rows. Given values are once, few, many or a class for expanded clones.

TRBV27	TRBJ2-1	once	-	CASSFDLSFNEQFF	TGTGCCAGCAGTTTCGACCTATCCTTCAATGAGCAGTTCTTC
TRBV7-8	TRBJ2-3	-	-	CASSGGPSGGLADTQYF	TGTGCCAGCAGCGGCGGGCCTTCAGGGGGGTTGGCAGATACGCAGTATTTT
TRBV28	TRBJ2-5	-	TRBD1	CASSPNHRGQETQYF	TGTGCCAGCAGTCCCAACCACAGGGGCCAAGAGACCCAGTACTTC
TRBV27	TRBJ2-7	-	TRBD2	CASSLSGLAGGVYEQYF	TGTGCCAGCAGTTTATCGGGACTAGCGGGAGGAGTTTACGAGCAGTACTTC
TRBV29-1	TRBJ2-7	-	-	CSVVGQSSYEQYF	TGCAGCGTTGTTGGACAAAGCTCCTACGAGCAGTACTTC
TRBV7-2	TRBJ2-7	-	-	CASSLTGISYEQYF	TGTGCCAGCAGCTTGACAGGTATTTCCTACGAGCAGTACTTC
TRBV7-3	TRBJ2-7	-	TRBD2	CASSPGLGEYEQYF	TGTGCCAGCAGCCCGGGACTAGGGGAATACGAGCAGTACTTC
TRBV7-6	TRBJ2-1	-	TRBD2	CASNPRMASGYNEQFF	TGTGCCAGCAACCCAAGAATGGCTAGCGGTTACAATGAGCAGTTCTTC
TRBV19	TRBJ2-7	-	-	CASSYGPDPGYEQYF	TGTGCCAGTAGTTACGGTCCGGACCCCGGCTACGAGCAGTACTTC
TRBV21-1	TRBJ1-2	-	-	CASSNFSWGQGNGYTF	-
TRBV29-1	TRBJ1-3	once	-	CSVEDRGTGNTIYF	TGCAGCGTTGAAGACAGGGGAACTGGAAACACCATATATTTT
TRBV27	TRBJ2-1	-	-	CASSLDSTYNEQFF	TGTGCCAGCAGTTTGGACTCCACCTACAATGAGCAGTTCTTC
TRBV11-2	TRBJ1-5	-	-	CASSLRPVYQPQHF	TGTGCCAGCAGCTTACGGCCCGTATATCAGCCCCAGCATTTT
TRBV2	TRBJ2-5	-	TRBD2	CNCKTSGRPQETQYF	TGTAACTGCAAAACGAGCGGGAGGCCCCAAGAGACCCAGTACTTC
TRBV14	TRBJ2-7	-	-	CASSPWDTYEQYF	TGTGCCAGCAGCCCCTGGGACACCTACGAGCAGTACTTC
TRBV7-6	TRBJ2-7	-	TRBD1	CASSLDRGAYEQYF	TGTGCCAGCAGCTTGGACAGGGGAGCCTACGAGCAGTACTTC
TRBV27	TRBJ2-2	-	-	CATAVLGADTGELFF	TGTGCCACCGCAGTTTTGGGGGCCGACACCGGGGAGCTGTTTTTT
TRBV10-1	TRBJ2-3	-	TRBD2	CASSSSGRSTDTQYF	TGCGCCAGCAGCTCTAGCGGGAGGTCCACAGATACGCAGTATTTT
TRBV6-5	TRBJ2-7	-	-	CASSQSGLSYEQYF	TGTGCCAGCAGTCAATCGGGACTCAGCTACGAGCAGTACTTC
TRBV28	TRBJ2-3	once	-	CASSPLGTDTQYF	TGTGCCAGCAGTCCCCTCGGGACCGATACGCAGTATTTT
TRBV2	TRBJ2-7	-	TRBD1	CASSQTGVREQYF	TGTGCCAGCAGCCAAACAGGGGTCCGCGAGCAGTACTTC
TRBV10-2	TRBJ1-1	few	-	CASSENTEAFF	TGCGCCAGCAGTGAGAACACTGAAGCTTTCTTT
TRBV14	TRBJ1-1	-	-	CASSQEYGTLNTEAFF	TGTGCCAGCAGCCAAGAATATGGGACACTTAACACTGAAGCTTTCTTT
TRBV27	TRBJ2-5	-	-	CATKAAVWGETQYF	TGTGCCACCAAAGCCGCGGTATGGGGAGAGACCCAGTACTTC
TRBV7-8	TRBJ2-7	-	TRBD2	CASSLATRFWTSGSNEQYF	TGTGCCAGCAGCTTAGCAACTCGGTTTTGGACTAGCGGGAGCAACGAGCAGTACTTC